The 7 T cell receptor beta chains below all came from one sample that was sequenced in a study of CD8 T cells in ankylosing spondylitis. Using its own MiXCR run on the 5' RACE reads, TCRdb lists one record per CDR3 protein. In the table there are 250,000 or so distinct CDR3 sequences, approximately 20% of which are singletons. Sequences were obtained from blood, either unsorted or a sorted T cell fraction (not recorded which). The receptors were gathered from a male donor with ankylosing spondylitis or in good health (not recorded which).

J is TRBJ1-2 and V is TRBV29-1; D is ambiguous. This CDR3 is built from 13 residues. The V end was cut by 0 bases, the J end by 5 bases, with 10 bases between. Per the germline V gene, CDR1 is SQVTM and CDR2 is ANQGSEA. CDR3 sequence (DNA): TGCAGCGTTGAAGATCTACAGAATTATGGCTACACCTTC. Its protein product is CSVEDLQNYGYTF.

The DNA of the CDR3 is TGCAGTGCTAGATCCCGGGACAGCCCCAATCAGCCCCAGCATTTT. It translates to CSARSRDSPNQPQHF. This chain links TRBV20-1 with TRBJ1-5; TRBD1 matches 7 bases. The germline V gene has CDR1 DFQATT and CDR2 SNEGSKA (reference sequence). V lost 2 bases and J lost 3; bases outside the gene matches: 7. There are 15 residues in the CDR3.

On this clonotype itself: It may be a read error: a sequence one base away is much more abundant. J is TRBJ2-3 and V is TRBV12-3 or TRBV12-4; D unresolved. This CDR3 has 12 residues. With 7 bases removed from V and 5 bases from J, the gap between germline ends came to 10 bases. The DNA of the CDR3 is TGTGCCAGCAATCTAACGGGAGATACGCAGTATTTT. Its translation is CASNLTGDTQYF.

The chain combines TRBV29-1 with TRBJ2-7; TRBD1 might be the D (5 bases). CDR3 length: 13 residues. Per the germline V gene, CDR1 is SQVTM and CDR2 is ANQGSEA. V lost 2 bases to trimming and J lost 4 bases, with 12 bases between them. Here the CDR3 DNA reads TGCAGCGTTGAATATGGACAAGAATACGAGCAGTACTTC. Translation: CSVEYGQEYEQYF.

The rearrangement uses TRBV12-5 and TRBJ1-4; D may be TRBD1 (5 bases). The germline CDR1 and CDR2 sequences are LGHNT and FRNRAP. This CDR3 has 18 amino acids. V dropped 0 bases and J dropped 0 bases, with 14 bases sitting between them. CDR3 residues: CASGLVIGQDATNEKLFF. The CDR3 bases are TGTGCTAGTGGTTTGGTTATTGGACAAGATGCAACTAATGAAAAACTGTTTTTT.

This clonotype turned up a few times. A clone one base away is much larger, so this may be a read error. Here the CDR3 reads CASRGGNTGELFF. CDR3 DNA sequence: TGTGCCAGCAGGGGGGGGAACACCGGGGAGCTGTTTTTT. This chain connects TRBV27 to TRBJ2-2, with D perhaps TRBD2 (6 bases). Germline CDR1 is MNHEY and CDR2 is SMNVEV (reference sequence). The CDR3 length is 13 residues. Trimming took 6 bases from V and 1 from J, leaving 6 bases between them.

This clonotype was picked up many times. The chain employs TRBV15 and TRBJ2-7; a weak D match, TRBD2 (6 bases). The germline V gene has CDR1 LNHNV and CDR2 YYDKDF (reference sequence). This CDR3 contains 15 residues. The germline V and J ends were trimmed by 3 bases and 6 bases, with 18 bases remaining between them. CDR3 bases: TGTGCCACCAGCAGCCTGGAGGGGAGGTTTCGCGAGCAGTACTTC. Its protein is CATSSLEGRFREQYF.